The sequence of this TCR beta chain was determined in a study of blood T cell repertoires in COVID-19. About the research overall: Acute and convalescent COVID-19 specimens originated in the United States, Italy and Spain. PBMCs, B-cell-depleted T cells, or T cells were the source of the cDNA or gDNA that made up the material.

The CDR3 extends over 16 amino acids. Germline values: CDR1 SGHRS, CDR2 YFSETQ. Trimming left V 0 bases short and J 5 bases short, with 12 bases between. Per the study methods: Amplification of reference gene primers was used by the study to estimate nucleated cell counts. Sequenced by immunoSEQ multiplex PCR; TCRdb stores in-frame clones only, minus some. That table gives V, J and clone size, and the DNA gave D and trimming. In the table there are about 200,000 clones, around 90% of which are singletons. Sequencing was carried out using peripheral blood. This rearrangement joins TRBV5-1 to TRBJ1-6; D is possibly TRBD1 (5 bases). This TCR was recovered from a man aged 60 to 75 with active or convalescent COVID-19. The CDR3 DNA follows: TGCGCCAGCAGCTTGGAGGGGCCGATGGATAATTCACCCCTCCACTTT. Translating it yields CASSLEGPMDNSPLHF.